Each of the 4 T cell receptor beta chains below was sequenced from the same sample in a study of cytomegalovirus exposure and HLA in healthy donors. Researchers ran the PCR with 60 Vbeta and 13 Jbeta primers. Profiling relied on immunoSEQ multiplex PCR, and the TCRdb table lists in-frame clones only, not all of them. The table includes 150,000 to 200,000 clones, about 85% detected once. The sample was PBMCs. Receptors originate from a man in his fifties or sixties in good health and CMV-seronegative.

The chain combines TRBV9 with TRBJ1-2; no clear D. Trimming shortened V by 0 bases and J by 0 bases, and 9 bases separated the two germline ends. The CDR3 length is 15 residues. Germline assignment: CDR1 SGDLS and CDR2 YYNGEE. The CDR3 reads CASSVGSGTNYGYTF. CDR3 sequence (DNA): TGTGCCAGCAGCGTAGGGTCGGGTACTAACTATGGCTACACCTTC.

V and J are TRBV5-1 and TRBJ1-3; perhaps TRBD1 as D (6 bases). This CDR3 has 14 amino acids. Germline lookup yields CDR1 SGHRS and CDR2 YFSETQ. Trimming cost V 4 bases and J 3 bases, with 11 bases left between them. The DNA for the CDR3 is TGCGCCAGCAGCAGGCAGGGGAGTGGAAACACCATATATTTT. Translation gives CASSRQGSGNTIYF.

The V and J genes are TRBV2 and TRBJ1-1; the D gene is possibly TRBD1 (5 bases). The CDR3 length is 11 residues. V lost 8 bases to trimming and J lost 5 bases, with 9 bases between them. The germline V gene encodes CDR1 SNHLY and CDR2 FYNNEI. CDR3: CASDRRTEAFF. The DNA for the CDR3 is TGTGCCAGCGACAGAAGGACTGAAGCTTTCTTT.

The gene calls are TRBV7-2 and TRBJ1-2; D is possibly TRBD1 (5 bases). The CDR3 is 14 amino acids. V lost 5 bases and J lost 8, with 18 bases in between. Looked up from germline, CDR1 is SGHTA and CDR2 is FQGNSA. The CDR3 protein is CASSPISGRQGYTF. The CDR3 DNA reads as TGTGCCAGCAGCCCGATCTCAGGGCGTCAAGGCTACACCTTC.